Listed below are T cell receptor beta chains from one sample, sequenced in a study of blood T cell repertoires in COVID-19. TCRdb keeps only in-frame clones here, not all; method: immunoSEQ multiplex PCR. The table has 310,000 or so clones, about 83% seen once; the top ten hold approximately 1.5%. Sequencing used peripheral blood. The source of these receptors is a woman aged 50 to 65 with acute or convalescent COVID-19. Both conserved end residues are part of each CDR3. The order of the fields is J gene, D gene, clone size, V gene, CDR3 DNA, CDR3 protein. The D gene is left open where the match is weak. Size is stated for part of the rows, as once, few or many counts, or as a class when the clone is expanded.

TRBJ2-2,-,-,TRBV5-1,TGCGCCAGCAGCTTGAATTCGGTTACCGGGGAGCTGTTTTTT,CASSLNSVTGELFF
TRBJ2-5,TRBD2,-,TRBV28,TGTGCCAGCAGTTTTGTGGGAGGGCCGGAGACCCAGTACTTC,CASSFVGGPETQYF
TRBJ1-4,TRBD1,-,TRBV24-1,TGTGCCACCGGAACAGGGGATAATGAAAAACTGTTTTTT,CATGTGDNEKLFF
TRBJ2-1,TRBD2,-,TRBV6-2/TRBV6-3,TGTGCCAGCAGTCAGAGGGAGCGGGAGTACTACAATGAGCAGTTCTTC,CASSQREREYYNEQFF
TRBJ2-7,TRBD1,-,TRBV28,TGTGCCAGCAGTTTTCGGGACAGGGGTCTCCACGAGCAGTACTTC,CASSFRDRGLHEQYF
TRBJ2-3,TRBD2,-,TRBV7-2,TGTGCCAGCAGCCTTCGGACTAGGTGGGATACGCAGTATTTT,CASSLRTRWDTQYF
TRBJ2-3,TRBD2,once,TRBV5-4,TGTGCCAGCAGCACCCGACTAGCGGGAGGCACAGATACGCAGTATTTT,CASSTRLAGGTDTQYF
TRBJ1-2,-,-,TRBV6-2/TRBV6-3,TGTGCCAGCAGTTACCAGGGTACGAAGGACTATGGCTACACCTTC,CASSYQGTKDYGYTF
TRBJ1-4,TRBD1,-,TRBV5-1,TGCGCCAGCGGGGACAGCACTAATGAAAAACTGTTTTTT,CASGDSTNEKLFF
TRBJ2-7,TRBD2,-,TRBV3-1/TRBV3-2,TGTGCCAGCAGTCCTTCTGGTAGCGGGAGTGCCGAGCAGTACTTC,CASSPSGSGSAEQYF
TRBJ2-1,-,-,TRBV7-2,TGTGCCAGCAGCCCCCAGGGTTCCTACAATGAGCAGTTCTTC,CASSPQGSYNEQFF
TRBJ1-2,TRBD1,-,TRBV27,TGTGCCAGCAGTTTGGCAGGGGGCGTCGGTATGGACTATGGCTACACCTTC,CASSLAGGVGMDYGYTF
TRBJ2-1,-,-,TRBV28,TGTGCCAGCAGTTTCTCCAGGAGGGATGAGCAGTTCTTC,CASSFSRRDEQFF
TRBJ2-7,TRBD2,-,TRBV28,TGTGCCAGCAGTGTACTAGCGGGACAGAACGAGCAGTACTTC,CASSVLAGQNEQYF
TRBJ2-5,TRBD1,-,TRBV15,TGTGCCACCAGCAGAGATGGACAGGAGGAGACCCAGTACTTC,CATSRDGQEETQYF
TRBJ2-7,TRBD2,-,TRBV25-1,TGTGCCAGCAGTGTGACTAGCGGGATCTCCTACGAGCAGTACTTC,CASSVTSGISYEQYF
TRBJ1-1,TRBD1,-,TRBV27,TGTGCCAGCAGTTTATCATGGGGGACAGCGAACACTGAAGCTTTCTTT,CASSLSWGTANTEAFF
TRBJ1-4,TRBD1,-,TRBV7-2,TGTGCCAGCAGCTTAGTGACAGGGGGCTTTGAAAAACTGTTTTTT,CASSLVTGGFEKLFF
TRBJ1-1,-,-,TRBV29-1,TGCAGCGCCTTCACAGGGACTGAAGCTTTCTTT,CSAFTGTEAFF
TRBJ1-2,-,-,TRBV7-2,TGTGCCAGCAGCTTAGGGTGGGCATATGGCTACACCTTC,CASSLGWAYGYTF
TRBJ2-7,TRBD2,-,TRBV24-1,TGTGCCACCAGTGACCCCCGGACTAGCGGATACGAGCAGTACTTC,CATSDPRTSGYEQYF
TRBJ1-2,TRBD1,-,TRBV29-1,TGCAGCGCCGGCGGGACAGGGTATGGCTACACCTTC,CSAGGTGYGYTF
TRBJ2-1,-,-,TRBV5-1,TGCGCCAGCAGCTACTTCGACAGTCCCCCCTACAATGAGCAGTTCTTC,CASSYFDSPPYNEQFF
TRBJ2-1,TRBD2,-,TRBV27,TGTGCCAGCAGTTTATTCCCTAGCGGGCACAATGAGCAGTTCTTC,CASSLFPSGHNEQFF
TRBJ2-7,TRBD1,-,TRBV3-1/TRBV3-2,TGTGCCAGCAGCCAAGGAGGCCAGGGGGTCTACGAGCAGTACTTC,CASSQGGQGVYEQYF
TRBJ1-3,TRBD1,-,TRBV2,TGTGCCAGCAGTGCCGGGACAGGGTCTGGAAACACCATATATTTT,CASSAGTGSGNTIYF
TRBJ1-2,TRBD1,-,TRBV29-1,TGCAGCGTTGACCAGACAGGGGATAACTATGGCTACACCTTC,CSVDQTGDNYGYTF
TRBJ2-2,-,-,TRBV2,TGTGCCAGCAGGGGGGGGACAGGGAACACCGGGGAGCTGTTTTTT,CASRGGTGNTGELFF
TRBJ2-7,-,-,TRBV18,TGTGCCAGCTCACCCATAGGGGGAAGCGGCTACGAGCAGTACTTC,CASSPIGGSGYEQYF
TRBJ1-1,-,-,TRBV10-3,TGTGCCATCAGTTTGGACTTGACTGAAGCTTTCTTT,CAISLDLTEAFF
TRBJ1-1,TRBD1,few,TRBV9,TGTGCCAGCAGCATCGGGACAGGGGTTGACACTGAAGCTTTCTTT,CASSIGTGVDTEAFF
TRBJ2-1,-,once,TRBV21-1,TGTGCCAGCAGCAAAGAGAGGGGTAACACTAGCGGGAGGGTTCACAATGAGCAGTTCTTC,CASSKERGNTSGRVHNEQFF
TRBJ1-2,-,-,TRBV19,TGTGCCAGTAGTACGACCGGATCCCAACTAAACTATGGCTACACCTTC,CASSTTGSQLNYGYTF
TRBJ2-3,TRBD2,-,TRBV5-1,TGCGCCAGCGGGACCCTTACGGCGGGACTAGCGGATTACGCAGATACGCAGTATTTT,CASGTLTAGLADYADTQYF
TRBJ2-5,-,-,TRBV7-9,TGTGCCAGCAGCTTCCGTGACAGCGAAGAGACCCAGTACTTC,CASSFRDSEETQYF
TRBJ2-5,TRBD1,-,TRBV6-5,TGTGCCAGCAGCATCCGGGACAGGGAGGGGACCCAGTACTTC,CASSIRDREGTQYF
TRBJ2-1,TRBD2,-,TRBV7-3,TGTGCCAGCAGCCTATCGGGACTAGGATACAATGAGCAGTTCTTC,CASSLSGLGYNEQFF
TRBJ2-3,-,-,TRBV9,TGTGCCAGCAGCGTAGTAGGCGGGATCACAGATACGCAGTATTTT,CASSVVGGITDTQYF
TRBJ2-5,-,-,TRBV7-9,TGTGCCAGCACTCGCGGAGGGGAGACCCAGTACTTC,CASTRGGETQYF
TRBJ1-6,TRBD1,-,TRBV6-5,TGTGCCAGCAGGCCCCCAGGGGGTATGAATTCACCCCTCCACTTT,CASRPPGGMNSPLHF
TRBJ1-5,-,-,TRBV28,TGTGCCAGCAGTTTCGGTTTTACAGTCCTTACTCCCCAGCATTTT,CASSFGFTVLTPQHF
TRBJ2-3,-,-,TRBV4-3,TGCGCCAGCAGCCAAGAAGGGGGAGGGCCGGTAGATACGCAGTATTTT,CASSQEGGGPVDTQYF
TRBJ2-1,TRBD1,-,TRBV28,TGTGCCAGCAGTTACCGGGACAGCGCCTACAATGAGCAGTTCTTC,CASSYRDSAYNEQFF
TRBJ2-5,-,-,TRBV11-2,TGTGCCAGCAGCTTCAGGCTGGAGACCCAGTACTTC,CASSFRLETQYF
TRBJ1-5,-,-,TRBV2,TGTGCCAGCAGTGGCTCCAGGGAAAGGAATCAGCCCCAGCATTTT,CASSGSRERNQPQHF
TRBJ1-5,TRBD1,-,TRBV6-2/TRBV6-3,TGTGCCAGCAGTACAGGGGGCAGGGGTTATCAGCCCCAGCATTTT,CASSTGGRGYQPQHF
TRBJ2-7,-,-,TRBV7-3,TGTGCCAGCAGCTTAAATTACGGTTCCTCCTACGAGCAGTACTTC,CASSLNYGSSYEQYF
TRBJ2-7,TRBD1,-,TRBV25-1,TGTGCCAGCAGTGACCAGGGGGCTTTCCTGGCCGAGCAGTACTTC,CASSDQGAFLAEQYF
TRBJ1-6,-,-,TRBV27,TGTGCCAGCAGTTTAGAGGGGGGGGTGAATTCACCCCTCCACTTT,CASSLEGGVNSPLHF
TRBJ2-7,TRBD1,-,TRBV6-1,TGTGCCAGCAGTGCCGGGACAGGGGCTATAACGAGGCTCGAGCAGTACTTC,CASSAGTGAITRLEQYF
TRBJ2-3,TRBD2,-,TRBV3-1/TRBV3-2,TGTGCCAGCAGCCAAGATTGGATAGCGGGGAGGAGCACAGATACGCAGTATTTT,CASSQDWIAGRSTDTQYF
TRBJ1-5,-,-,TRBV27,TGTGCCAGCAGTTTACAGGGGTTGAGTAGCAATCAGCCCCAGCATTTT,CASSLQGLSSNQPQHF